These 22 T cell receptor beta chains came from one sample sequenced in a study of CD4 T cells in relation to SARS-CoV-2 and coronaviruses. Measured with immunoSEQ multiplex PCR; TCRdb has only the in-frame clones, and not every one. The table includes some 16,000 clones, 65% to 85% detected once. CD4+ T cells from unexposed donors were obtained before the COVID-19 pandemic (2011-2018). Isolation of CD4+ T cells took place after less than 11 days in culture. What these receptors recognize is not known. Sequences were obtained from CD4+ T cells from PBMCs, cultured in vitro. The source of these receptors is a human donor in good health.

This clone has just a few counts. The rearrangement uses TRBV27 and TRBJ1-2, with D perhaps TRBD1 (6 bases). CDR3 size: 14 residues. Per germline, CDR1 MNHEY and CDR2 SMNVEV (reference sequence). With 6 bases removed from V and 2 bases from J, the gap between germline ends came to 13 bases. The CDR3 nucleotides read TGTGCCAGCAGCGCCCTAGACAGGAACTATGGCTACACCTTC. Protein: CASSALDRNYGYTF.

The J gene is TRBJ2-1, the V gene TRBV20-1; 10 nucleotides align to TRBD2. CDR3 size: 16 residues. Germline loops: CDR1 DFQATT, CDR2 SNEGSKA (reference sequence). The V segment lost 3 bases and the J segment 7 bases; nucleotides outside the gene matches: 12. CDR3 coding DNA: TGCAGTGCTAGTCTACTAGCGGGGCCCGGCAGGAATGAGCAGTTCTTC. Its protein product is CSASLLAGPGRNEQFF.

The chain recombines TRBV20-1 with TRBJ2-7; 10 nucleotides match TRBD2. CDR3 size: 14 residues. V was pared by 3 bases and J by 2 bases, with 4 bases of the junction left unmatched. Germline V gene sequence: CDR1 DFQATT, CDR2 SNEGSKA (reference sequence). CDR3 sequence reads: CSASRSGRAYEQYF. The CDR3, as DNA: TGCAGTGCTAGTCGCAGCGGGAGGGCCTACGAGCAGTACTTC.

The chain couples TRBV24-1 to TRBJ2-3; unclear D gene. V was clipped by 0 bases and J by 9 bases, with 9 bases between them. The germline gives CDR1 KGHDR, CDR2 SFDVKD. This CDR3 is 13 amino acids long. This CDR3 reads CATSDLKGITQYF. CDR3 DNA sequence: TGTGCCACCAGTGATTTGAAGGGAATCACGCAGTATTTT.

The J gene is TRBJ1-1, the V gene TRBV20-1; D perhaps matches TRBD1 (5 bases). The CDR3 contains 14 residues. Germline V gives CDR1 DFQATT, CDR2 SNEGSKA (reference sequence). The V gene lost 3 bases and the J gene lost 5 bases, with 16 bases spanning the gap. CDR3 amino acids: CSASFGAAYTEAFF. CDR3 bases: TGCAGTGCTAGTTTTGGGGCGGCGTATACTGAAGCTTTCTTT.

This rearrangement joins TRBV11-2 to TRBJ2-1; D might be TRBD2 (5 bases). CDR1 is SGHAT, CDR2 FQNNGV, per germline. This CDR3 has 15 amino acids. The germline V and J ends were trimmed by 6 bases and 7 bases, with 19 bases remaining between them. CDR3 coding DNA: TGTGCCAGCAGATTCCTAAAAGGGAGACTGAATGAGCAGTTCTTC. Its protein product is CASRFLKGRLNEQFF.

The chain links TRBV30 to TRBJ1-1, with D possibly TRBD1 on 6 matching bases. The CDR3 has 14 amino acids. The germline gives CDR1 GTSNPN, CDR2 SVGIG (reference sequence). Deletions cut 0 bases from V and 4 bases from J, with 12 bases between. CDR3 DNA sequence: TGTGCCTGGAGTGTAGGGGGGGCGCGCACTGAAGCTTTCTTT. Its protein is CAWSVGGARTEAFF.

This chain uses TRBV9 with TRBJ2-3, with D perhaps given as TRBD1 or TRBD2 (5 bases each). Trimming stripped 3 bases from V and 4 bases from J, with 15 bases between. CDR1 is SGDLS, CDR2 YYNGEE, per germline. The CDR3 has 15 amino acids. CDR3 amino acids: CASSAHSEGSDTQYF. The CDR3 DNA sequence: TGTGCCAGCAGCGCACACTCAGAGGGGTCAGATACGCAGTATTTT.

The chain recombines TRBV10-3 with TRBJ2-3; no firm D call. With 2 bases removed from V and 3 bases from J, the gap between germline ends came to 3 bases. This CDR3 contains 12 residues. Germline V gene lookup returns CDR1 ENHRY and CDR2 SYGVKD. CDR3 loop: CAISEKTDTQYF. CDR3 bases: TGTGCCATCAGTGAGAAAACAGATACGCAGTATTTT.

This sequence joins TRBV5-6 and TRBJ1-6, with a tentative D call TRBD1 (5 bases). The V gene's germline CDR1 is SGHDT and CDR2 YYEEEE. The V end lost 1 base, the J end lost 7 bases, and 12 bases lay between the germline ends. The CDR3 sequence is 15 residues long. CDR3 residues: CASSLLHRSNSPLHF. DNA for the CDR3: TGTGCCAGCAGCTTGCTTCACAGGTCAAATTCACCCCTCCACTTT.

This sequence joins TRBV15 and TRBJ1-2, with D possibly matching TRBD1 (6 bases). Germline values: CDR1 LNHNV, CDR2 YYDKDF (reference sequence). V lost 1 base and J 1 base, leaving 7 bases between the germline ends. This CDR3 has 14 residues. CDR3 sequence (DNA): TGTGCCACCAGCAGAGCCAGGGGTAACTATGGCTACACCTTC. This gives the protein CATSRARGNYGYTF.

The CDR3 protein is CSASTSSYEQYF. The CDR3 coding sequence is TGCAGTGCTAGTACTAGCTCCTACGAGCAGTACTTC. This chain uses TRBV20-1 with TRBJ2-7; perhaps TRBD2 as D (5 bases). V gave up 3 bases and J gave up 0 bases, with 6 bases separating them. The CDR3 runs to 12 residues. CDR1 and CDR2 (germline): DFQATT, SNEGSKA (reference sequence).

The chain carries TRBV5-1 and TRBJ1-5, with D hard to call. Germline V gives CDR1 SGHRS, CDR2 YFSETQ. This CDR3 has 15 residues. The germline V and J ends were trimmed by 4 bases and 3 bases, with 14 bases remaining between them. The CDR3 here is CASSPLPVPNQPQHF. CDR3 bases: TGCGCCAGCAGCCCCCTCCCGGTCCCCAATCAGCCCCAGCATTTT.

The chain's CDR3 is CASSQETGTSTDTQYF. Here the CDR3 DNA reads TGTGCCAGCAGCCAAGAGACCGGTACTAGCACAGATACGCAGTATTTT. The genes are TRBV3-1 (or the pseudogene TRBV3-2) and TRBJ2-3; D is uncertain. This CDR3 comprises 16 residues. CDR1 and CDR2 from the germline V gene are LGHDT and YNNKEL (reference sequence). The V and J ends lost 0 bases and 0 bases respectively, with 10 bases between them.

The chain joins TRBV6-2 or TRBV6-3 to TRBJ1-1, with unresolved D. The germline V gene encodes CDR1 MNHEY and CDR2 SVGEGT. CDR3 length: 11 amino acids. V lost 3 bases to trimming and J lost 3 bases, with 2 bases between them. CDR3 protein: CASSYDTEAFF. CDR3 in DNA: TGTGCCAGCAGTTATGACACTGAAGCTTTCTTT.

CDR3 nucleotide sequence: TGTGCCAGCAGCTTAGAACTTCTCACTGAAGCTTTCTTT. Translating gives CASSLELLTEAFF. The chain is built from TRBV7-2 and TRBJ1-1; D is undetermined. The CDR3 is 13 residues long. Trimming left V 1 base short and J 4 bases short, with 7 bases between. CDR1 SGHTA and CDR2 FQGNSA come from the germline V gene. The full variable domain, rest sourced from reference TRBV7-2 and TRBJ1-1, is GAGVSQSPSNKVTEKGKDVELRCDPISGHTALYWYRQSLGQGLEFLIYFQGNSAPDKSGLPSDRFSAERTGGSVSTLTIQRTQQEDSAVYLCASSLELLTEAFFGQGTRLTVV.

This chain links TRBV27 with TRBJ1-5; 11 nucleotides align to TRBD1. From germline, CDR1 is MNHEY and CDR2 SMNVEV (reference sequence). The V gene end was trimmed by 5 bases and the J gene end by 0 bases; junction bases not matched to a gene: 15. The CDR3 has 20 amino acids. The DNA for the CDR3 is TGTGCCAGCAGTCCTCTCCGCTTCCGGGACAGGGGGTTTAGCAATCAGCCCCAGCATTTT. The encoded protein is CASSPLRFRDRGFSNQPQHF.

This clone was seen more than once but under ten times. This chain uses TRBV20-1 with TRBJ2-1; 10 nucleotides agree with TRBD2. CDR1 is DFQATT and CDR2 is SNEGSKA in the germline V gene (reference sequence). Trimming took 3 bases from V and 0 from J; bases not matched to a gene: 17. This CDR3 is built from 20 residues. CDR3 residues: CSASRGGLARIGSSYNEQFF. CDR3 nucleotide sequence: TGCAGTGCTAGTCGGGGGGGACTAGCGAGAATAGGGAGCTCCTACAATGAGCAGTTCTTC.

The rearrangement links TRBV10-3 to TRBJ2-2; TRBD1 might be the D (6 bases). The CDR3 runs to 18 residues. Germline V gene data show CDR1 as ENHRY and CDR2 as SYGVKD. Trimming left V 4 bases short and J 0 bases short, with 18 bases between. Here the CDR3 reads CAISVSGSGTTNTGELFF. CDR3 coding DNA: TGTGCCATCAGTGTTTCGGGCTCCGGGACAACGAACACCGGGGAGCTGTTTTTT.

Here the CDR3 reads CASAQREGNGELFF. The CDR3 coding sequence is TGCGCCAGCGCCCAGCGGGAGGGAAACGGGGAGCTGTTTTTT. The V and J genes are TRBV5-1 and TRBJ2-2; TRBD2 agrees at 10 bases. The CDR3 length is 14 residues. Losses at the gene ends were 7 bases for V and 7 bases for J; bases not matched to a gene: 7. Germline V gene sequence: CDR1 SGHRS, CDR2 YFSETQ. Filled out from reference TRBV5-1 and TRBJ2-2, the complete variable domain reads KAGVTQTPRYLIKTRGQQVTLSCSPISGHRSVSWYQQTPGQGLQFLFEYFSETQRNKGNFPGRFSGRQFSNSRSEMNVSTLELGDSALYLCASAQREGNGELFFGEGSRLTVL.

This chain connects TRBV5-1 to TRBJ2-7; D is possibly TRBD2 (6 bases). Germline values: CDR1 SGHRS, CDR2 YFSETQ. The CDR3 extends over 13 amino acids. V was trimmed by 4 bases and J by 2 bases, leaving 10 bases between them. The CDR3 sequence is CASSLGSAYEQYF. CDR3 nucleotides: TGCGCCAGCAGCCTCGGGAGTGCCTACGAGCAGTACTTC.

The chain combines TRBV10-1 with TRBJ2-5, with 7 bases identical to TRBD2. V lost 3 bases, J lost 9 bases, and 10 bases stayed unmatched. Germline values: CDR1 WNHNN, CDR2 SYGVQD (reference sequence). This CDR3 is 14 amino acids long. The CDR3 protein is CASSEGRAGKAQYF. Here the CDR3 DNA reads TGCGCCAGCAGTGAAGGTCGAGCGGGAAAGGCCCAGTACTTC.